The 27 T cell receptor beta chains reported below all come from one sample, sequenced in a study of blood T cell repertoires in COVID-19. Method: immunoSEQ multiplex PCR; TCRdb's copy keeps in-frame clones and lacks some. Among over 350,000 clones listed, around 86% were seen once. The sequenced sample consisted of peripheral blood. These TCRs come from a woman aged 25-40 years with active or convalescent COVID-19.

Here the CDR3 reads CASSERGSDADTQYF. The CDR3 coding sequence is TGCGCCAGCAGTGAGCGAGGGTCTGATGCAGATACGCAGTATTTT. The chain carries TRBV10-2 and TRBJ2-3, with a weak D call TRBD2 (5 bases). Between the trimmed V and J ends, which lost 2 bases and 4 bases, there was a span of 13 bases. The CDR3 sequence is 15 residues long. Germline loops: CDR1 WSHSY, CDR2 SAAADI.

This clone was detected once. This chain joins TRBV11-2 and TRBJ1-1; D gene unclear. V lost 11 bases, J lost 0 bases, and 13 bases lay in between. The CDR3 sequence is 13 residues long. The germline gives CDR1 SGHAT, CDR2 FQNNGV. The CDR3 DNA reads TGTGCCGGGCGAGCGGCTCTGAACACTGAAGCTTTCTTT. Its protein is CAGRAALNTEAFF.

The chain combines TRBV7-9 with TRBJ2-1; TRBD2 matches 11 bases. V gave up 5 bases and J gave up 10 bases; unmatched junction bases: 10. CDR1 is SEHNR and CDR2 is FQNEAQ in the germline V gene (reference sequence). This CDR3 comprises 15 residues. CDR3 in amino acids: CASSRTSGLSLEQFF. CDR3 in DNA: TGTGCCAGCAGCAGGACTAGCGGGTTGTCGTTAGAGCAGTTCTTC. The full variable domain, with the rest looked up from reference TRBV7-9 and TRBJ2-1, is DTGVSQNPRHKITKRGQNVTFRCDPISEHNRLYWYRQTLGQGPEFLTYFQNEAQLEKSRLLSDRFSAERPKGSFSTLEIQRTEQGDSAMYLCASSRTSGLSLEQFFGPGTRLTVL.

This clone was counted between two and nine times. A read error may produce the germline difference seen at one junction end. The chain has TRBV12-3 or TRBV12-4 and TRBJ1-2; D call uncertain. The CDR3 is made up of 10 amino acids. This chain's CDR3 is CASSRTLLSF. In DNA form, the CDR3 reads TGTGCCAGCAGCCGGACTCTCCTTAGTTTC.

V and J are TRBV4-1 and TRBJ1-1; D is perhaps TRBD1 (5 bases). Germline V gene sequence: CDR1 MGHRA, CDR2 YSYEKL. V was trimmed by 0 bases and J by 5 bases, leaving 19 bases between them. The CDR3 has 17 amino acids. DNA for the CDR3: TGCGCCAGCAGCCAAGATTCCGGCCTCTTGGGGCGAACTGAAGCTTTCTTT. Protein sequence: CASSQDSGLLGRTEAFF.

The chain carries TRBV5-1 and TRBJ2-2; D unclear. Trimming stripped 1 base from V and 1 base from J, with 11 bases between. This CDR3 region has 16 residues. CDR1 is SGHRS, CDR2 YFSETQ, per germline. As DNA, the CDR3 is TGCGCCAGCAGCTTGCAAGTGAGTGGGAACACCGGGGAGCTGTTTTTT. Its protein product is CASSLQVSGNTGELFF.

The CDR3 bases are TGTGCCAGCACCAATCGGGGTGGATACAATGAGCAGTTCTTC. This codes for CASTNRGGYNEQFF. J is TRBJ2-1 and V is TRBV7-2; possibly TRBD2 for D (5 bases). V lost 7 bases, J lost 4 bases, and 14 bases lay in between. Germline CDR1 and CDR2: SGHTA and FQGNSA. There are 14 residues in the CDR3.

The V and J genes are TRBV19 and TRBJ1-1; a weak D match, TRBD1 (6 bases). Germline V lookup: CDR1 LNHDA, CDR2 SQIVND (reference sequence). Trimming stripped 3 bases from V and 3 bases from J, with 8 bases between. CDR3 length: 13 amino acids. CDR3 loop: CASSIRGDTEAFF. The CDR3 DNA follows: TGTGCCAGTAGTATCAGGGGTGACACTGAAGCTTTCTTT.

The chain combines TRBV11-2 with TRBJ1-4, with D unresolved. Between the trimmed V and J ends, which lost 5 bases and 7 bases, there was a span of 8 bases. There are 12 residues in the CDR3. The germline V gene has CDR1 SGHAT and CDR2 FQNNGV. The CDR3 DNA follows: TGTGCCAGCAGCCACCGCGGTGAAAAACTGTTTTTT. This gives the protein CASSHRGEKLFF.

This rearrangement joins TRBV5-1 to TRBJ1-6; the match to TRBD1 covers 8 bases. The V gene end was trimmed by 3 bases and the J gene end by 5 bases; junction bases not matched to a gene: 10. The CDR3 is 17 residues long. Germline loops: CDR1 SGHRS, CDR2 YFSETQ. The chain's CDR3 is CASSSGYGTGDNSPLHF. CDR3 sequence (DNA): TGCGCCAGCAGCTCGGGTTACGGGACAGGAGATAATTCACCCCTCCACTTT. The whole variable domain, filled in from reference TRBV5-1 and TRBJ1-6, reads KAGVTQTPRYLIKTRGQQVTLSCSPISGHRSVSWYQQTPGQGLQFLFEYFSETQRNKGNFPGRFSGRQFSNSRSEMNVSTLELGDSALYLCASSSGYGTGDNSPLHFGNGTRLTVT.

This clone has a handful of counts. The chain uses TRBV18 and TRBJ1-5; TRBD1 is a possible D gene (5 bases). The CDR3 consists of 17 residues. Germline V gene lookup returns CDR1 KGHSH and CDR2 LQKENI. Between the trimmed V and J ends, which lost 0 bases and 0 bases, there was a span of 12 bases. The CDR3 loop reads CASSPPNTGSSNQPQHF. CDR3 nucleotides: TGTGCCAGCTCACCACCTAATACAGGCAGTAGCAATCAGCCCCAGCATTTT.

This chain connects TRBV7-6 to TRBJ2-2, with 7 bases fitting TRBD2. V lost 6 bases and J lost 1; bases outside the gene matches: 2. Germline V gives CDR1 SGHVS, CDR2 FNYEAQ. The CDR3 contains 14 residues. CDR3 nucleotides: TGTGCCAGCAGGTGGGGGGGGAACACCGGGGAGCTGTTTTTT. This sequence encodes CASRWGGNTGELFF.

This sequence joins TRBV30 and TRBJ2-1, with 14 bases matching TRBD2. The V gene's germline CDR1 is GTSNPN and CDR2 SVGIG (reference sequence). The CDR3 contains 17 residues. V lost 4 bases and J lost 3; bases outside the gene matches: 8. Here the CDR3 DNA reads TGTGCCTGGACCGGGACTAGCGGGAGCGCTCTCTACAATGAGCAGTTCTTC. Amino acid sequence: CAWTGTSGSALYNEQFF.

J is TRBJ1-3 and V is TRBV3-1 (or the pseudogene TRBV3-2); 9 nucleotides align to TRBD1. The CDR3 loop spans 17 amino acids. V was clipped by 1 base and J by 0 bases; unmatched bases: 4. Per the germline V gene, CDR1 is LGHDT and CDR2 is YNNKEL (reference sequence). Written as DNA, the CDR3 is TGTGCCAGCAGCCAAGGCGGACAGGGGATCTCTGGAAACACCATATATTTT. It encodes CASSQGGQGISGNTIYF.

The chain employs TRBV3-1 (or the pseudogene TRBV3-2) and TRBJ1-1; D is possibly TRBD1 (6 bases). Germline CDR1 reads LGHDT; CDR2 reads YNNKEL (reference sequence). The V and J ends lost 1 base and 0 bases respectively, with 9 bases between them. CDR3 length: 15 amino acids. The CDR3 here is CASSQAGQLNTEAFF. CDR3 sequence (DNA): TGTGCCAGCAGCCAAGCGGGACAATTGAACACTGAAGCTTTCTTT.

V gene TRBV5-1 combines with J gene TRBJ1-6, with 8 bases fitting TRBD1. Germline lookup yields CDR1 SGHRS and CDR2 YFSETQ. This CDR3 contains 14 residues. Germline trimming cut 3 bases from V and 5 bases from J; bases unmatched to any gene: 1. As DNA, the CDR3 is TGCGCCAGCAGCTCGGGACAGGATAATTCACCCCTCCACTTT. It codes for CASSSGQDNSPLHF.

The chain is built from TRBV3-1 (or the pseudogene TRBV3-2) and TRBJ2-1, with a possible D match to TRBD2 (5 bases). This CDR3 spans 13 amino acids. Germline assignment: CDR1 LGHDT and CDR2 YNNKEL (reference sequence). Between the trimmed V and J ends, which lost 3 bases and 8 bases, there was a span of 11 bases. The CDR3 loop reads CASSHSGSDEQFF. Here the CDR3 DNA reads TGTGCCAGCAGCCATTCGGGATCGGATGAGCAGTTCTTC.

Notes on this clone: Within the sample, other DNA sequences also encode this same CDR3. The V gene is TRBV6-5, the J gene TRBJ1-1; D unclear. Germline V gene data show CDR1 as MNHEY and CDR2 as SVGAGI. The V end lost 5 bases, the J end lost 0 bases, and 7 bases lay between the germline ends. This CDR3 region has 13 residues. The CDR3 is CASSLGVNTEAFF. The CDR3 DNA follows: TGTGCCAGCAGTCTGGGCGTGAACACTGAAGCTTTCTTT.

In regard to this clone: Additional DNA sequences in this sample encode the identical CDR3. The J gene is TRBJ1-1, the V gene TRBV10-3; perhaps TRBD1 as D (5 bases). This CDR3 is 13 amino acids long. V lost 0 bases and J 4 bases, leaving 6 bases between the germline ends. Germline V gene lookup returns CDR1 ENHRY and CDR2 SYGVKD. CDR3 nucleotide sequence: TGTGCCATCAGTGAGTCCGGGGGCACTGAAGCTTTCTTT. Its translation is CAISESGGTEAFF.

The CDR3 bases are TGTGCCAGCAGTTACGGGGACAGGGCAAAGACCCAGTACTTC. Translated: CASSYGDRAKTQYF. The chain employs TRBV6-5 and TRBJ2-5, with 9 bases identical to TRBD1. CDR1 and CDR2 (germline): MNHEY, SVGAGI. The V gene end was trimmed by 2 bases and the J gene end by 6 bases; junction bases not matched to a gene: 4. CDR3 length: 14 amino acids.

This clone occurred once. The chain recombines TRBV5-1 with TRBJ2-2; D may be TRBD1 (6 bases). Germline V gives CDR1 SGHRS, CDR2 YFSETQ. The ends were cut back, 4 bases at V and 9 bases at J, with 16 bases in the middle. CDR3 size: 14 residues. CDR3 protein: CASSETTGRRELFF. The CDR3 nucleotides read TGCGCCAGCAGCGAGACGACAGGCCGTAGGGAGCTGTTTTTT.

The rearrangement uses TRBV7-9 and TRBJ1-1, with 9 bases lining up with TRBD1. J gave up 0 bases and V 2 bases, and 10 bases lay outside the gene matches. Per germline, CDR1 SEHNR and CDR2 FQNEAQ (reference sequence). The CDR3 has 18 amino acids. The CDR3 is CASSLTQQGASMNTEAFF. The CDR3 nucleotides read TGTGCCAGCAGCTTAACTCAACAGGGGGCGAGCATGAACACTGAAGCTTTCTTT.

Only one count was recorded for this clone. This chain joins TRBV5-1 and TRBJ2-1; D not certain. This CDR3 has 15 residues. With 0 bases removed from V and 0 bases from J, the gap between germline ends came to 7 bases. Looked up from germline, CDR1 is SGHRS and CDR2 is YFSETQ. CDR3 residues: CASSLEQSSYNEQFF. DNA of the CDR3: TGCGCCAGCAGCTTGGAACAGAGCTCCTACAATGAGCAGTTCTTC.

V and J are TRBV19 and TRBJ1-1; D is uncertain. The germline V and J ends were trimmed by 5 bases and 1 base, with 14 bases remaining between them. Germline V gives CDR1 LNHDA, CDR2 SQIVND (reference sequence). This CDR3 has 15 amino acids. CDR3 DNA sequence: TGTGCCAGTAGTCCGCAACTGTTGCCGAACACTGAAGCTTTCTTT. Its protein is CASSPQLLPNTEAFF.

V usage is TRBV5-1 and J usage is TRBJ2-3; D uncertain. This CDR3 is 12 amino acids long. Germline CDR1 reads SGHRS; CDR2 reads YFSETQ. V was trimmed by 0 bases and J by 5 bases, leaving 4 bases between them. The CDR3 sequence is CASSLELDTQYF. The CDR3 bases are TGCGCCAGCAGCTTGGAGCTAGATACGCAGTATTTT.

A single count supports this clone. The chain employs TRBV19 and TRBJ2-7, with a possible D match to TRBD2 (6 bases). Germline V gene lookup returns CDR1 LNHDA and CDR2 SQIVND (reference sequence). The CDR3 contains 13 residues. Between the trimmed V and J ends, which lost 3 bases and 3 bases, there was a span of 9 bases. The CDR3 DNA follows: TGTGCCAGTAGTATTGGAGGGGACTACGAGCAGTACTTC. Encoded protein: CASSIGGDYEQYF.

The CDR3 sequence: CASSPKAGGPGNQPQHF. DNA for the CDR3: TGTGCCAGCAGCCCGAAGGCGGGGGGCCCTGGCAATCAGCCCCAGCATTTT. This chain joins TRBV3-1 (or the pseudogene TRBV3-2) and TRBJ1-5; D is perhaps TRBD1 (6 bases). Trimming removed 4 bases at V and 2 bases at J, with 18 bases between. The CDR3 extends over 17 amino acids. Germline V CDR1 and CDR2: LGHDT, YNNKEL (reference sequence).